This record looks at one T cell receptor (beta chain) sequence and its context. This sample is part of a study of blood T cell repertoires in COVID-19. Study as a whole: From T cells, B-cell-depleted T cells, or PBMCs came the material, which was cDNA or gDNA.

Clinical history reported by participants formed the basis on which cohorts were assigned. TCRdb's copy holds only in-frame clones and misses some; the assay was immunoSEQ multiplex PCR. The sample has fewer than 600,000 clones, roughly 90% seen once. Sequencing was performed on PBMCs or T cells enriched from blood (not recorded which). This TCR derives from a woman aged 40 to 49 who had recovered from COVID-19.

CDR3 DNA: TGTGCCAGTAGTCTAACTAGCGGGAGGGCACTAGAGACCCAGTACTTC. Protein product: CASSLTSGRALETQYF. The rearrangement links TRBV19 to TRBJ2-5; 13 bases are shared with TRBD2. Germline V gene sequence: CDR1 LNHDA, CDR2 SQIVND (reference sequence). The length of the CDR3 is 16 residues. Trimming cost V 5 bases and J 4 bases; bases outside gene matches: 7.